Sequencing of this T cell receptor beta chain was carried out in a study of T cell repertoires in cytomegalovirus infection. The wider study: CMV infection plus the matching HLA type was flagged by public TCR beta signatures.

Turning to this clonotype: Its target is unknown.

Per germline, CDR1 SQVTM and CDR2 ANQGSEA. V lost 6 bases to trimming and J lost 3 bases; unmatched junction nucleotides: 5. The CDR3 runs 12 residues. Broader study findings: In two of eight donors, the top clonotype was HLA-C-restricted CMV-specific. The study identified carriers of CMV plus the relevant HLA from cumulative public TCR beta family frequency.

MiXCR, applied by TCRdb to the reads, yields one record per CDR3 protein. The repertoire includes around 630,000 distinct CDR3 sequences, roughly a quarter of them detected once, and 7.5% to 9% sits in the top ten. The TCR comes from a human donor in good health (CMV status not recorded). Some clones in this sample may be carry-over from other donors' samples. The gene calls are TRBV29-1 and TRBJ2-7; 7 bases line up with TRBD1. Sequencing was carried out using CD8+ T cells from PBMCs. DNA for the CDR3: TGCAGCGTGGGGGACAGCTACTACGAGCAGTACTTC. This sequence encodes CSVGDSYYEQYF.